A single sample is the source of the 14 T cell receptor beta chains below, sequenced in a study of T cell changes during pregnancy in multiple sclerosis. The data were produced by immunoSEQ multiplex PCR, yet TCRdb's version contains in-frame clones alone and is incomplete. The sample has 90,000 to 120,000 clones; 80% to 95% are singletons. Sequenced material: peripheral blood, taken in the third trimester of pregnancy. The receptor set was obtained from a female donor in good health, enrolled as a control in a pregnancy study.

This chain links TRBV6-5 with TRBJ1-1; 7 nucleotides match TRBD1. The trim removed 5 bases at V and 0 bases at J, leaving 3 bases unmatched. CDR3 length: 14 amino acids. Germline CDR1 is MNHEY and CDR2 is SVGAGI. The CDR3 protein is CASSRRGLNTEAFF. CDR3 coding DNA: TGTGCCAGCAGTCGCAGGGGGTTGAACACTGAAGCTTTCTTT.

The chain carries TRBV7-6 and TRBJ2-3, with 7 bases matching TRBD2. The CDR3 contains 14 residues. The V gene end was trimmed by 6 bases and the J gene end by 0 bases; junction bases not matched to a gene: 3. Germline CDR1 and CDR2: SGHVS and FNYEAQ. CDR3 nucleotide sequence: TGTGCCAGCAGGATAGCGGGTAGCACAGATACGCAGTATTTT. Its translation is CASRIAGSTDTQYF.

The DNA for the CDR3 is TGTGCCATCATCCCGGAAAACAGGGCTGGTAAGGCTGAAGCTTTCTTT. It yields the protein CAIIPENRAGKAEAFF. The V gene is TRBV10-3, the J gene TRBJ1-1; TRBD1 is a possible D gene (6 bases). Per germline, CDR1 ENHRY and CDR2 SYGVKD. This CDR3 has 16 amino acids. V lost 7 bases and J lost 6, with 24 bases in between.

The rearrangement joins TRBV27 to TRBJ2-7; 7 positions agree with TRBD1. CDR1 is MNHEY and CDR2 is SMNVEV in the germline V gene (reference sequence). J gave up 1 base and V 6 bases, and 6 bases lay outside the gene matches. There are 14 residues in the CDR3. CDR3 bases: TGTGCCAGCAGCCAACGGGACAGATCCTACGAGCAGTACTTC. Amino acid sequence: CASSQRDRSYEQYF.

V usage is TRBV15 and J usage is TRBJ2-7; weak D call: TRBD2 (6 bases). V was pared by 1 base and J by 5 bases, with 12 bases between. Germline CDR1 reads LNHNV; CDR2 reads YYDKDF (reference sequence). This CDR3 has 14 amino acids. This CDR3 reads CATSRGRESDEQYF. CDR3 coding DNA: TGTGCCACCAGCAGAGGACGGGAGAGCGACGAGCAGTACTTC.

This clone was found once. The chain employs TRBV4-1 and TRBJ1-2, with 9 nucleotides matching TRBD1. Trimming at V came to 0 bases and at J to 7 bases, leaving 12 bases not matched to a gene. CDR3 length: 17 residues. The germline gives CDR1 MGHRA, CDR2 YSYEKL. The CDR3 region has the DNA TGCGCCAGCAGCCAAGACCTAGATAGTGCGACAGGGGGTGGCTACACCTTC. It translates to CASSQDLDSATGGGYTF.

V gene TRBV29-1 combines with J gene TRBJ2-7; weak D call: TRBD1 (6 bases). CDR1 is SQVTM and CDR2 is ANQGSEA in the germline V gene. V gave up 6 bases and J gave up 4 bases, with 13 bases separating them. CDR3 length: 12 residues. As DNA, the CDR3 is TGCAGCGTAGGAAGGGGGAATTACGAGCAGTACTTC. This gives the protein CSVGRGNYEQYF.

The rearrangement uses TRBV2 and TRBJ1-6; no clear D. V was cut by 3 bases and J by 13 bases, with 16 bases left in between. This CDR3 has 14 amino acids. CDR1 SNHLY and CDR2 FYNNEI come from the germline V gene. The CDR3 sequence is CASSESTAPLPLHF. CDR3 coding DNA: TGTGCCAGCAGTGAGTCCACAGCACCGCTTCCCCTCCACTTT.

The chain has TRBV4-2 and TRBJ1-5; D may be TRBD1 (5 bases). Germline values: CDR1 LGHNA, CDR2 YNFKEQ. The CDR3 runs to 15 residues. V lost 4 bases to trimming and J lost 7 bases, with 17 bases between them. The CDR3 DNA reads TGTGCCAGCAGCCTACGAGGACAACTATACCAGCCCCAGCATTTT. This encodes CASSLRGQLYQPQHF.

The chain employs TRBV7-2 and TRBJ1-1; 7 bases fit TRBD1. The CDR3 length is 14 residues. Per the germline V gene, CDR1 is SGHTA and CDR2 is FQGNSA. V lost 5 bases and J lost 5; bases outside the gene matches: 8. CDR3 sequence reads: CASSRRQGRTEAFF. CDR3 nucleotides: TGTGCCAGCAGCCGCAGACAGGGTAGGACTGAAGCTTTCTTT.

The chain uses TRBV27 and TRBJ2-1, with TRBD1 identical over 8 bases. Germline V gene sequence: CDR1 MNHEY, CDR2 SMNVEV (reference sequence). J was trimmed by 6 bases and V by 6 bases; bases with no gene match: 10. This CDR3 is 15 amino acids long. The CDR3 reads CASSTSGGWINEQFF. CDR3 coding DNA: TGTGCCAGCAGCACTTCAGGGGGCTGGATCAATGAGCAGTTCTTC.

The rearrangement joins TRBV6-4 to TRBJ2-3; TRBD1 agrees at 8 bases. This CDR3 has 17 residues. CDR1 MRHNA and CDR2 SNTAGT come from the germline V gene. V was clipped by 0 bases and J by 2 bases; unmatched bases: 7. CDR3 residues: CASSDSVDRAHTDTQYF. Here the CDR3 DNA reads TGTGCCAGCAGTGACTCTGTGGACAGGGCACACACAGATACGCAGTATTTT.

The genes are TRBV10-3 and TRBJ1-1; D is possibly TRBD1 (6 bases). V lost 9 bases to trimming and J lost 4 bases, with 12 bases between them. This CDR3 has 12 residues. Germline V gene data show CDR1 as ENHRY and CDR2 as SYGVKD. The CDR3 loop reads CAMGSGATEAFF. Written as DNA, the CDR3 is TGTGCCATGGGTTCAGGGGCCACTGAAGCTTTCTTT.

The chain joins TRBV30 to TRBJ2-7, with 7 bases matching TRBD1. CDR1 and CDR2 (germline): GTSNPN, SVGIG (reference sequence). The CDR3 consists of 13 residues. J lost 5 bases, V lost 8 bases, and 12 bases had no gene match. CDR3 sequence: CALRRAGGDEQYF. CDR3 DNA: TGTGCCCTTAGAAGGGCAGGGGGAGACGAGCAGTACTTC.